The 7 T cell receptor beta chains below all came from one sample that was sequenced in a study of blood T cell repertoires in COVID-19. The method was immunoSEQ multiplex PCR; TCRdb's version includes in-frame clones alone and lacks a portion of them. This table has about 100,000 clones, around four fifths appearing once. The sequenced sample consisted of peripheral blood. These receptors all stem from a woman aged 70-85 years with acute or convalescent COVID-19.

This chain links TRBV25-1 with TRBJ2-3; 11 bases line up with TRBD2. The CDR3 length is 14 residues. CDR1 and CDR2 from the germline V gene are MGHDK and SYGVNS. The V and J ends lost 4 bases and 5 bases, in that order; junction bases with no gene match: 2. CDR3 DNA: TGTGCCAGCAGTGTAGCGGGGGGGGGAGATACGCAGTATTTT. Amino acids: CASSVAGGGDTQYF.

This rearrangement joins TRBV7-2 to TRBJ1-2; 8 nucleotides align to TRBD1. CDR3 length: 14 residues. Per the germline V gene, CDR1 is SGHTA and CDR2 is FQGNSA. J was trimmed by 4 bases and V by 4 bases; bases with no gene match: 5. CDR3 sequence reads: CASSSQGVVYGYTF. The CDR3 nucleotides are TGTGCCAGCAGCTCACAGGGGGTTGTCTATGGCTACACCTTC.

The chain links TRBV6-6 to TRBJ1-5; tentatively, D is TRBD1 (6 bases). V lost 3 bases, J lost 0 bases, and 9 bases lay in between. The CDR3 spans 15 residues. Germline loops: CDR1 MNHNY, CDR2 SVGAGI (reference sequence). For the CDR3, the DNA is TGTGCCAGCAGTTATACAGGGACTAGCAATCAGCCCCAGCATTTT. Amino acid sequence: CASSYTGTSNQPQHF.

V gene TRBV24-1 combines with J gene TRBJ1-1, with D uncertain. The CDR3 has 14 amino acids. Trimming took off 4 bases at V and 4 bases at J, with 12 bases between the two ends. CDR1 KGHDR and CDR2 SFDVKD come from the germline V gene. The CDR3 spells CATSDSGGSTEAFF. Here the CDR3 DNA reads TGTGCCACCAGTGACTCCGGCGGTAGCACTGAAGCTTTCTTT.

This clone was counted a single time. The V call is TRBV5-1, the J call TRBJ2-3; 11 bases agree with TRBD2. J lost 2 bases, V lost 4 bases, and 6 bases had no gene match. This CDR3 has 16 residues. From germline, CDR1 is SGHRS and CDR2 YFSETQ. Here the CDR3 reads CASSLGTSGYTDTQYF. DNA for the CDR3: TGCGCCAGCAGCCTTGGGACTAGCGGTTACACAGATACGCAGTATTTT.

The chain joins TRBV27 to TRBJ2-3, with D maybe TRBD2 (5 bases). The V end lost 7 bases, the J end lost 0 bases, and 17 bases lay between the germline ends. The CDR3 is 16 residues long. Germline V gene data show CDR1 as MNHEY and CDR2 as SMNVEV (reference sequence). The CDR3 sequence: CASTRRLSGSTDTQYF. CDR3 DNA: TGTGCCAGCACCCGCCGTTTGTCGGGAAGCACAGATACGCAGTATTTT.

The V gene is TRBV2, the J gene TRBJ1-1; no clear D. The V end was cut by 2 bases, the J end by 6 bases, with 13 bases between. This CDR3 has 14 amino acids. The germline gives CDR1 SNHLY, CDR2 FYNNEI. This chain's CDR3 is CASSERVESPEAFF. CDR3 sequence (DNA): TGTGCCAGCAGTGAACGCGTTGAGTCGCCTGAAGCTTTCTTT.